These T cell receptor beta chains were read from a single sample in a study of T cell clonotyping in hematopoietic cell transplantation. Measured with immunoSEQ multiplex PCR; TCRdb has only the in-frame clones, and not every one. Of more than 15,000 clones listed, 61% were seen once; the top ten hold about 11%. The sample was PBMCs, taken 30 days after allogeneic stem cell transplant. Receptor source: a male patient aged 50 or older who had an allogeneic stem cell transplant from an unrelated donor, so T cells may come from the graft donor. Some clones in this sample may be carry-over from other donors' samples. CDR3s include the opening cysteine and the closing phenylalanine or tryptophan. D genes are given only for firm matches. Part of the rows lack a size; the others show once, few, many or a class for expanded clones.

TRBJ2-2 | 13 | TRBV6-4 | - | - | CASSDSTTGELFF | TGTGCCAGCAGTGACTCGACTACCGGGGAGCTGTTTTTT
TRBJ2-5 | 15 | TRBV29-1 | TRBD1 | - | CSVEWDRGPWETQYF | TGCAGCGTTGAATGGGACAGGGGTCCATGGGAGACCCAGTACTTC
TRBJ1-2 | 15 | TRBV27 | TRBD1 | - | CASSALGGGVNGYTF | TGTGCCAGCAGTGCGCTGGGAGGGGGCGTCAATGGCTACACCTTC
TRBJ2-2 | 13 | TRBV21-1 | - | - | CASSPREGGELFF | TGTGCCAGCAGCCCCCGGGAGGGCGGGGAGCTGTTTTTT
TRBJ1-2 | 16 | TRBV5-4 | TRBD1 | - | CASSPRGPLTDYGYTF | TGTGCCAGCAGCCCAAGGGGGCCACTCACCGACTATGGCTACACCTTC
TRBJ2-5 | 14 | TRBV29-1 | - | - | CSVDGPLIRETQYF | TGCAGCGTTGATGGACCCCTAATACGGGAGACCCAGTACTTC
TRBJ2-7 | 14 | TRBV9 | TRBD1 | - | CASSVGQGTYEQYF | TGTGCCAGCAGCGTGGGACAGGGGACCTACGAGCAGTACTTC
TRBJ2-7 | 14 | TRBV30 | TRBD2 | - | CAWSSGTAVYEQYF | TGTGCCTGGAGTAGCGGGACGGCTGTTTACGAGCAGTACTTC
TRBJ1-5 | 16 | TRBV5-6 | - | - | CASSRWDSYSNQPQHF | TGTGCCAGCAGCCGATGGGACTCATATAGCAATCAGCCCCAGCATTTT
TRBJ2-7 | 16 | TRBV5-4 | - | few | CASSQDDSGGQYEQYF | TGTGCCAGCAGCCAAGACGACAGCGGAGGGCAATACGAGCAGTACTTC
TRBJ2-5 | 13 | TRBV5-1 | - | few | CASTSPRQETQYF | TGCGCCAGCACTTCACCTAGACAAGAGACCCAGTACTTC
TRBJ1-2 | 15 | TRBV28 | - | - | CASSLQQGANYGYTF | TGTGCCAGCAGTTTACAGCAGGGAGCTAACTATGGCTACACCTTC
TRBJ2-3 | 15 | TRBV30 | TRBD2 | - | CAWSGTSGTTDTQYF | TGTGCCTGGTCCGGGACTAGCGGGACCACAGATACGCAGTATTTT
TRBJ2-7 | 15 | TRBV28 | - | once | CASSLFVGSSYEQYF | TGTGCCAGCAGTTTATTTGTTGGGAGCTCCTACGAGCAGTACTTC
TRBJ2-1 | 16 | TRBV4-1 | TRBD2 | - | CASSQERRLAGTEQFF | TGCGCCAGCAGCCAAGAAAGGCGACTAGCGGGTACTGAGCAGTTCTTC
TRBJ2-5 | 10 | TRBV29-1 | - | once | CSPTGETQYF | TGCAGCCCCACGGGGGAGACCCAGTACTTC
TRBJ2-7 | 12 | TRBV5-4 | - | - | CASSTWGDEQYF | TGTGCCAGCAGCACGTGGGGGGACGAGCAGTACTTC
TRBJ1-2 | 12 | TRBV30 | - | - | CAWSGSNYGYTF | TGTGCCTGGAGTGGCAGCAACTATGGCTACACCTTC
TRBJ1-2 | 16 | TRBV6-6 | TRBD1 | - | CASSGSYPSQGYGYTF | TGTGCCAGCAGTGGGTCATATCCTTCACAGGGGTATGGCTACACCTTC
TRBJ1-2 | 14 | TRBV4-1 | TRBD1 | - | CASSQSGGQYGYTF | TGCGCCAGCAGCCAGAGTGGGGGACAGTATGGCTACACCTTC
TRBJ2-3 | 13 | TRBV29-1 | TRBD1 | - | CSVRQGGTDTQYF | TGCAGCGTCAGACAGGGGGGCACAGATACGCAGTATTTT
TRBJ2-1 | 15 | TRBV6-5 | TRBD2 | - | CASRSRERSYNEQFF | TGTGCCAGCAGGTCGCGGGAGAGGTCCTACAATGAGCAGTTCTTC
TRBJ2-5 | 13 | TRBV5-1 | TRBD1 | - | CASSSTGAETQYF | TGCGCCAGCAGCTCGACAGGGGCAGAGACCCAGTACTTC
TRBJ1-6 | 13 | TRBV30 | - | - | CAWSVQVHSPLHF | TGTGCCTGGAGTGTACAGGTTCATTCACCCCTCCACTTT